This TCR beta chain was profiled in a study of vaccination effects on CD4 cells after COVID-19. In germline, CDR1 is KGHDR, CDR2 SFDVKD. The CDR3 runs 14 residues. Trimming stripped 2 bases from V and 9 bases from J, with 15 bases between. Viral peptide pools were used in the ViraFEST assay to expand antigen-specific CD4+ T cells, and sequencing came afterward. Having been cultured for roughly 9 days, the cells underwent CD4+ T cell isolation. Nobody among the vaccine recipients had prior SARS-CoV-2 infection (nucleocapsid antibodies were negative). Days 3 and 7 saw half the medium replaced with IL-2 medium. Clones were read by immunoSEQ multiplex PCR, and TCRdb kept only the in-frame ones, dropping some. The sample includes some 41,000 clones, around 77% of them seen just once. As to this clone: Its specificity is unknown.

The origin of this receptor is a human donor who received a COVID-19 vaccine. This sequence joins TRBV24-1 and TRBJ2-5; possibly TRBD2 for D (5 bases). Sequenced here: CD4+ T cells from PBMCs cultured with SARS-CoV-2 spike peptides, sampled before COVID-19 vaccination. The CDR3 region is CATSDSQPAGAQYF. CDR3 DNA: TGTGCCACCAGTGATTCCCAGCCGGCGGGCGCCCAGTACTTC.